These 27 T cell receptor beta chains were sequenced from one sample in a study of OX40 agonist ivuxolimab in advanced cancers. Profiling relied on immunoSEQ multiplex PCR, and the TCRdb table lists in-frame clones only, not all of them. Of some 99,000 clones in the sample, just under 85% are singletons; the top ten hold roughly 1.5%. This specimen consisted of CD4+ or CD8+ T cells sorted from blood, obtained in a trial of the OX40 agonist ivuxolimab. These receptors all come from an adult with an advanced solid tumor such as melanoma, head and neck, liver or kidney cancer.

The chain uses TRBV4-2 and TRBJ2-1, with TRBD1 identical over 10 bases. This CDR3 contains 15 residues. The germline V gene has CDR1 LGHNA and CDR2 YNFKEQ. V lost 0 bases to trimming and J lost 7 bases; unmatched junction nucleotides: 3. The CDR3 DNA follows: TGTGCCAGCAGCCAAGAAGGACAGGGGGTGAATGAGCAGTTCTTC. This translates into CASSQEGQGVNEQFF.

The chain joins TRBV2 to TRBJ1-3, with 8 positions matching TRBD1. Germline CDR1 is SNHLY and CDR2 is FYNNEI. This CDR3 is built from 16 residues. V lost 5 bases, J lost 1 base, and 7 bases stayed unmatched. The CDR3 nucleotides read TGTGCCAGCAGTCCTGACAGGGGACCATCTGGAAACACCATATATTTT. Protein: CASSPDRGPSGNTIYF. Complete variable domain (other parts from reference TRBV2 and TRBJ1-3): EPEVTQTPSHQVTQMGQEVILRCVPISNHLYFYWYRQILGQKVEFLVSFYNNEISEKSEIFDDQFSVERPDGSNFTLKIRSTKLEDSAMYFCASSPDRGPSGNTIYFGEGSWLTVV.

The rearrangement links TRBV7-9 to TRBJ1-2, with 7 bases aligning to TRBD1. Germline lookup yields CDR1 SEHNR and CDR2 FQNEAQ (reference sequence). Unmatched junction bases numbered 10, after V lost 5 bases and J lost 7 bases. The CDR3 is 14 residues long. CDR3 protein: CASSLDRVFSGYTF. CDR3 nucleotide sequence: TGTGCCAGCAGCCTCGACAGGGTTTTTTCTGGCTACACCTTC.

The chain joins TRBV6-5 to TRBJ1-2; D is perhaps TRBD1 (6 bases). CDR3 length equals 15 residues. Germline values: CDR1 MNHEY, CDR2 SVGAGI. The V and J ends lost 2 bases and 3 bases respectively, with 13 bases between them. The CDR3 sequence is CASSYVDRPDYGYTF. CDR3 DNA: TGTGCCAGCAGTTACGTGGACAGACCGGACTATGGCTACACCTTC.

This chain uses TRBV14 with TRBJ2-2; D gene unclear. Trimming pared 0 bases from V and 1 base from J, leaving 12 bases between. CDR3 length equals 17 residues. Germline V gene lookup returns CDR1 SGHDN and CDR2 FVKESK. In DNA, the CDR3 is TGTGCCAGCAGCCAAGAAACTGGAGTGAGGAACACCGGGGAGCTGTTTTTT. Its protein product is CASSQETGVRNTGELFF. The full variable domain, with the rest looked up from reference TRBV14 and TRBJ2-2, is EAGVTQFPSHSVIEKGQTVTLRCDPISGHDNLYWYRRVMGKEIKFLLHFVKESKQDESGMPNNRFLAERTGGTYSTLKVQPAELEDSGVYFCASSQETGVRNTGELFFGEGSRLTVL.

The chain uses TRBV7-8 and TRBJ1-1; D gene unclear. Germline assignment: CDR1 SGHVS and CDR2 FQNEAQ. There are 13 residues in the CDR3. Trimming removed 5 bases at V and 1 base at J, with 8 bases between. CDR3 protein: CASSRGENTEAFF. The CDR3 bases are TGTGCCAGCAGCCGCGGGGAGAACACTGAAGCTTTCTTT.

The J gene is TRBJ2-5, the V gene TRBV6-6; D is uncertain. The germline CDR1 and CDR2 sequences are MNHNY and SVGAGI (reference sequence). Trimming cost V 10 bases and J 2 bases, with 8 bases left between them. The CDR3 contains 11 residues. CDR3 DNA sequence: TGTGCCACAATGGCACAAGAGACCCAGTACTTC. It encodes CATMAQETQYF.

The chain uses TRBV10-3 and TRBJ2-1, with TRBD2 matching 8 bases. The CDR3 has 15 amino acids. CDR1 and CDR2 (germline): ENHRY, SYGVKD. The trim removed 10 bases at V and 1 base at J, leaving 9 bases unmatched. The CDR3: CATSSAGGSYNEQFF. The CDR3 nucleotides are TGTGCCACCTCGTCGGCGGGGGGATCCTACAATGAGCAGTTCTTC.

The V call is TRBV10-3, the J call TRBJ2-7; D gene unclear. Trimming took off 6 bases at V and 9 bases at J, with 21 bases between the two ends. This CDR3 is built from 14 residues. Germline V gene lookup returns CDR1 ENHRY and CDR2 SYGVKD. CDR3 in amino acids: CAIRPSPSSVGQYF. CDR3 bases: TGTGCCATCAGGCCATCTCCTAGTTCAGTTGGGCAGTACTTC.

The gene calls are TRBV18 and TRBJ2-1, with a tentative D call TRBD1 (6 bases). Per germline, CDR1 KGHSH and CDR2 LQKENI. The CDR3 loop spans 14 amino acids. The ends were cut back, 6 bases at V and 2 bases at J, with 11 bases in the middle. The CDR3 sequence: CASSPDRTYNEQFF. CDR3 coding DNA: TGTGCCAGCTCCCCGGACAGAACCTACAATGAGCAGTTCTTC.

The genes are TRBV6-5 and TRBJ1-5; D might be TRBD1 (5 bases). Per the germline V gene, CDR1 is MNHEY and CDR2 is SVGAGI. CDR3 size: 13 residues. Trimming removed 5 bases at V and 5 bases at J, with 10 bases between. CDR3 nucleotide sequence: TGTGCCAGCAGTCGACAGCCGGATCAGCCCCAGCATTTT. This translates into CASSRQPDQPQHF.

J is TRBJ2-7 and V is TRBV4-2, with unresolved D. Germline V gene data show CDR1 as LGHNA and CDR2 as YNFKEQ. Trimming removed 0 bases at V and 3 bases at J, with 12 bases between. CDR3 length equals 15 residues. This chain's CDR3 is CASSQDREANYEQYF. The CDR3 DNA follows: TGTGCCAGCAGCCAAGATCGAGAAGCCAACTACGAGCAGTACTTC.

V is TRBV7-3 and J is TRBJ1-2; possible D gene TRBD1, 5 bases. V was pared by 5 bases and J by 5 bases, with 15 bases between. This CDR3 contains 14 residues. The germline gives CDR1 SGHTA, CDR2 FQGTGA. CDR3 region: CASSPNQGRYGYTF. The CDR3, as DNA: TGTGCCAGCAGCCCAAACCAGGGTAGATATGGCTACACCTTC.

V is TRBV2 and J is TRBJ1-2; maybe TRBD1 (5 bases). The CDR3 extends over 16 amino acids. Germline values: CDR1 SNHLY, CDR2 FYNNEI. V was shortened by 8 bases and J by 6 bases, with 25 bases between the two germline ends. CDR3 DNA sequence: TGTGCCAGCTGCCGGGCCTCTCTGGGGGTATTGAATGGCTACACCTTC. Amino acids: CASCRASLGVLNGYTF. The full variable domain, completed using reference TRBV2 and TRBJ1-2, is EPEVTQTPSHQVTQMGQEVILRCVPISNHLYFYWYRQILGQKVEFLVSFYNNEISEKSEIFDDQFSVERPDGSNFTLKIRSTKLEDSAMYFCASCRASLGVLNGYTFGSGTRLTVV.

The CDR3 DNA reads as TGTGCCAGCAGTCCGACAAGGACAGGGGATAATTCACCCCTCCACTTT. It translates to CASSPTRTGDNSPLHF. The chain has TRBV28 and TRBJ1-6; 9 bases line up with TRBD1. Germline loops: CDR1 MDHEN, CDR2 SYDVKM. The CDR3 consists of 16 residues. Trimming removed 5 bases from V and 5 bases from J; junction bases left unmatched: 7.

The V gene is TRBV7-2, the J gene TRBJ2-5; 8 bases match TRBD2. The CDR3 has 17 residues. V was pared by 4 bases and J by 1 base, with 11 bases of the junction left unmatched. Germline values: CDR1 SGHTA, CDR2 FQGNSA. CDR3 sequence reads: CASSSEIGTSGQETQYF. CDR3 nucleotide sequence: TGTGCCAGCAGCTCCGAAATAGGAACTAGCGGCCAAGAGACCCAGTACTTC. Using reference TRBV7-2 and TRBJ2-5 for the parts outside the CDR3, the full variable domain is GAGVSQSPSNKVTEKGKDVELRCDPISGHTALYWYRQSLGQGLEFLIYFQGNSAPDKSGLPSDRFSAERTGGSVSTLTIQRTQQEDSAVYLCASSSEIGTSGQETQYFGPGTRLLVL.

Comment on this clone: At one end, the junction sequence differs from germline, possibly due to a read error. The chain links TRBV30 to TRBJ2-4, with 9 bases aligning to TRBD2. The CDR3 spans 15 residues. Germline loops: CDR1 GTSNPN, CDR2 SVGIG (reference sequence). The CDR3 loop is CAWSELIGRGTSIHF. In nucleotides, the CDR3 is TGTGCCTGGAGTGAACTAATAGGACGGGGGACTAGCATACACTTC. The whole variable domain, remainder taken from reference TRBV30 and TRBJ2-4, is SQTIHQWPATLVQPVGSPLSLECTVEGTSNPNLYWYRQAAGRGLQLLFYSVGIGQISSEVPQNLSASRPQDRQFILSSKKLLLSDSGFYLCAWSELIGRGTSIHFGAGTRLSVL.

This rearrangement joins TRBV29-1 to TRBJ2-1, with TRBD2 matching 8 bases. Unmatched junction bases numbered 6, after V lost 8 bases and J lost 0 bases. Germline V CDR1 and CDR2: SQVTM, ANQGSEA. The length of the CDR3 is 14 residues. The chain's CDR3 is CSMGSGSSYNEQFF. In nucleotides, the CDR3 is TGCAGCATGGGGAGCGGGAGCTCCTACAATGAGCAGTTCTTC.

V gene TRBV7-3 combines with J gene TRBJ2-7; weak D call: TRBD1 (6 bases). Per the germline V gene, CDR1 is SGHTA and CDR2 is FQGTGA. Trimming removed 5 bases from V and 2 bases from J, with 16 bases in between. The CDR3 is 15 residues long. The DNA of the CDR3 is TGTGCCAGCAGCCAGCTGACAGGACCAACCTACGAGCAGTACTTC. It specifies CASSQLTGPTYEQYF.

Only one count was recorded for this clone. The V call is TRBV15, the J call TRBJ1-2; no definite D call. The CDR3 is 14 residues long. V lost 0 bases and J lost 7, with 12 bases in between. From germline, CDR1 is LNHNV and CDR2 YYDKDF (reference sequence). CDR3 residues: CATSRDNQRIGYTF. Written as DNA, the CDR3 is TGTGCCACCAGCAGAGATAATCAACGGATTGGCTACACCTTC.

This rearrangement joins TRBV7-8 to TRBJ2-1; TRBD2 agrees at 9 bases. CDR3 length: 15 amino acids. Germline CDR1 reads SGHVS; CDR2 reads FQNEAQ. Trimming cost V 4 bases and J 2 bases; bases outside gene matches: 3. The CDR3 here is CASSSIAGAYNEQFF. The DNA of the CDR3 is TGTGCCAGCAGCTCAATAGCGGGAGCCTACAATGAGCAGTTCTTC.

This chain joins TRBV7-3 and TRBJ2-2, with 8 positions matching TRBD1. Looked up from germline, CDR1 is SGHTA and CDR2 is FQGTGA. This CDR3 spans 13 amino acids. V dropped 4 bases and J dropped 6; count of bases not matched to a gene: 1. CDR3 coding DNA: TGTGCCAGCAGCTCACAGGGGGCCGGGGAGCTGTTTTTT. Protein: CASSSQGAGELFF.

Concerning this clone itself: Other DNA sequences in the same sample also yield this CDR3. The V gene is TRBV28, the J gene TRBJ1-2, with 9 bases identical to TRBD1. The CDR3 runs to 14 residues. Germline values: CDR1 MDHEN, CDR2 SYDVKM. With V trimmed by 3 bases and J by 5 bases, 4 bases remained unmatched. The CDR3, as DNA: TGTGCCAGCAGTTTGCCTGGACAGGGGTATGGCTACACCTTC. It codes for CASSLPGQGYGYTF.

The rearrangement uses TRBV7-2 and TRBJ2-1, with a possible D match to TRBD1 (6 bases). Germline CDR1 is SGHTA and CDR2 is FQGNSA. Between the trimmed V and J ends, which lost 3 bases and 9 bases, there was a span of 12 bases. There are 13 residues in the CDR3. The CDR3 coding sequence is TGTGCCAGCAGCTTCGACTACAGGGTTGAGCAGTTCTTC. It yields the protein CASSFDYRVEQFF.

The V gene is TRBV19, the J gene TRBJ1-1, with D maybe TRBD1 (6 bases). The CDR3 totals 13 residues. Per germline, CDR1 LNHDA and CDR2 SQIVND (reference sequence). The germline V and J ends were trimmed by 4 bases and 11 bases, with 17 bases remaining between them. The CDR3 here is CASSTDTRGAAFF. The DNA of the CDR3 is TGTGCCAGTAGTACCGACACCAGGGGAGCGGCTTTCTTT.

In DNA form, the CDR3 reads TGTGCCAGCAGGCGTTTGAGTAACACTGAAGCTTTCTTT. Its protein is CASRRLSNTEAFF. J is TRBJ1-1 and V is TRBV6-5; no reliable D call. Trimming took off 6 bases at V and 2 bases at J, with 10 bases between the two ends. The CDR3 has 13 residues. Germline V gives CDR1 MNHEY, CDR2 SVGAGI.

The V gene is TRBV6-1, the J gene TRBJ1-5, with D possibly being TRBD1 (6 bases). V lost 6 bases and J lost 7, with 13 bases in between. The CDR3 totals 13 residues. Per germline, CDR1 MNHNS and CDR2 SASEGT. The CDR3 spells CASSDRLEQPQHF. As DNA, the CDR3 is TGTGCCAGCAGCGACAGGTTGGAACAGCCCCAGCATTTT.